These 29 T cell receptor beta chains originate from one sample sequenced in a study of shared clonotypes between healthy human individuals (dated by TCRdb to the early 2020s). The library was built by means of the immunoSEQ multiplex PCR assay. Sourced from immuneACCESS, this table was stored by TCRdb with only in-frame sequences that have V and J called. A share of the clones is absent; for the studies checked, an unresolved V gene accounts for under half, and the remainder has no known explanation. For this sample there are 1.5 million to 2.5 million clones; roughly 94% appear just once. Clones ranked in the top ten supply more than 0.95% of the sample. CD8 naive samples were obtained by positive selection for CCR7 among CD45RO-negative cells, yielding a CD45RA+CCR7+ population from which TemRA cells were excluded. Sequencing was done on a sample of naive CD8+ T cells sorted from blood. In the paper's terms, the cell subset or site label means: CD45RA+CCR7+. The receptors stem from a man aged 18 to 30 in good health.

V and J are TRBV6-5 and TRBJ2-7; TRBD2 aligns across 9 bases. The germline CDR1 and CDR2 sequences are MNHEY and SVGAGI. The CDR3 is 14 amino acids. V dropped 5 bases and J dropped 4; count of bases not matched to a gene: 6. The CDR3: CASSPVAGDYEQYF. The CDR3 DNA sequence: TGTGCCAGCAGTCCCGTAGCGGGAGATTACGAGCAGTACTTC.

This chain uses TRBV27 with TRBJ2-3, with TRBD1 matching over 9 bases. J gave up 3 bases and V 8 bases, and 6 bases lay outside the gene matches. From germline, CDR1 is MNHEY and CDR2 SMNVEV (reference sequence). The CDR3 length is 14 residues. The CDR3 DNA sequence: TGTGCCAGCTCAGACAGGGGGATTACAGATACGCAGTATTTT. Its protein is CASSDRGITDTQYF.

The J gene is TRBJ2-5, the V gene TRBV28, with D possibly matching TRBD2 (5 bases). V was clipped by 3 bases and J by 4 bases, with 9 bases between them. The V gene's germline CDR1 is MDHEN and CDR2 SYDVKM. The CDR3 has 13 residues. The CDR3 reads CASSFGLAETQYF. CDR3 DNA sequence: TGTGCCAGCAGTTTCGGCCTAGCAGAGACCCAGTACTTC.

This clone has just one count. V is TRBV27 and J is TRBJ2-1; tentatively, D is TRBD2 (6 bases). The ends were cut back, 6 bases at V and 6 bases at J, with 15 bases in the middle. The CDR3 sequence is 14 residues long. Germline CDR1 reads MNHEY; CDR2 reads SMNVEV (reference sequence). The CDR3 protein is CASSRTNRFNEQFF. CDR3 bases: TGTGCCAGCAGCCGGACTAATCGGTTCAATGAGCAGTTCTTC.

This clone came up once. CDR3 residues: CASPLETQYF. In DNA form, the CDR3 reads TGTGCCAGCCCATTGGAGACCCAGTACTTC. The chain couples TRBV27 to TRBJ2-5; D gene unclear. The germline gives CDR1 MNHEY, CDR2 SMNVEV (reference sequence). CDR3 length equals 10 residues. V gave up 8 bases and J gave up 5 bases, with 6 bases separating them.

This chain connects TRBV5-8 to TRBJ2-5; 9 nucleotides match TRBD1. V shed 5 bases and J 1 base; nucleotides not matched to a gene: 9. Germline CDR1 is SGHTS and CDR2 is YDEGEE. The CDR3 extends over 16 amino acids. Here the CDR3 DNA reads TGTGCCAGCAGTCAGGGACAGGGTGAGGGCCAAGAGACCCAGTACTTC. Amino acid sequence: CASSQGQGEGQETQYF. Full variable domain (missing parts from reference TRBV5-8 and TRBJ2-5): EAGVTQSPTHLIKTRGQQATLRCSPISGHTSVYWYQQALGLGLQFLLWYDEGEERNRGNFPPRFSGRQFPNYSSELNVNALELEDSALYLCASSQGQGEGQETQYFGPGTRLLVL.

The chain carries TRBV4-3 and TRBJ2-7; the match to TRBD2 covers 10 bases. This CDR3 region has 14 residues. After removal of 0 bases from V and 9 bases from J, the junction contained 5 bases not matched to a gene. Per germline, CDR1 LGHNA and CDR2 YSLEER. CDR3 DNA: TGCGCCAGCAGCCAAGAGCTAGCGGGAGACGTGCAGTACTTC. Translated, it gives CASSQELAGDVQYF.

This clone was counted once. The CDR3 loop reads CASSQDLWGSYEQYF. The CDR3, as DNA: TGCGCCAGCAGCCAAGATCTTTGGGGCTCCTACGAGCAGTACTTC. V and J are TRBV4-3 and TRBJ2-7; no clear D gene. The germline V gene encodes CDR1 LGHNA and CDR2 YSLEER. The CDR3 has 15 amino acids. V gave up 0 bases and J gave up 0 bases, with 9 bases separating them.

DNA for the CDR3: TGCGCCAGAATTTTTGGGACTACCCACAATGAGCAGTTCTTC. Its translation is CARIFGTTHNEQFF. This chain joins TRBV4-3 and TRBJ2-1; TRBD2 aligns across 7 bases. This CDR3 has 14 amino acids. CDR1 is LGHNA and CDR2 is YSLEER in the germline V gene. Trimming cost V 9 bases and J 5 bases; bases outside gene matches: 10.

The chain employs TRBV4-3 and TRBJ2-7; D perhaps matches TRBD2 (6 bases). Germline CDR1 and CDR2: LGHNA and YSLEER. This CDR3 contains 17 residues. V was cut by 0 bases and J by 0 bases, with 15 bases left in between. CDR3 DNA sequence: TGCGCCAGCAGCCAAGATATATCGGGAGAATCCTCCTACGAGCAGTACTTC. Translation gives CASSQDISGESSYEQYF.

This chain connects TRBV4-3 to TRBJ2-7; tentative D call: TRBD1 (6 bases). V lost 0 bases and J 3 bases, leaving 12 bases between the germline ends. The V gene's germline CDR1 is LGHNA and CDR2 YSLEER. This CDR3 spans 15 amino acids. DNA for the CDR3: TGCGCCAGCAGCCAAGACAGGACAGATTACTACGAGCAGTACTTC. Its protein product is CASSQDRTDYYEQYF.

In this sample, this clone turned up once. The CDR3: CASARSGHGETQYF. CDR3 DNA: TGTGCCAGCGCCAGGTCGGGTCACGGAGAGACCCAGTACTTC. The genes are TRBV5-8 and TRBJ2-5, with D unclear. V gave up 7 bases and J gave up 4 bases, with 17 bases separating them. This CDR3 region has 14 residues. CDR1 is SGHTS, CDR2 YDEGEE, per germline.

V and J are TRBV28 and TRBJ2-5, with D possibly being TRBD1 (6 bases). Trimming shortened V by 3 bases and J by 1 base, and 15 bases separated the two germline ends. Germline values: CDR1 MDHEN, CDR2 SYDVKM. The CDR3 spans 16 residues. The CDR3 loop is CASSFPSTGSQETQYF. The CDR3 DNA reads TGTGCCAGCAGTTTTCCATCAACAGGGAGCCAAGAGACCCAGTACTTC.

This chain links TRBV11-2 with TRBJ2-7, with D tentatively TRBD1 or TRBD2 (6 bases each). Germline CDR1 is SGHAT and CDR2 is FQNNGV. The V end was cut by 5 bases, the J end by 6 bases, with 14 bases between. The CDR3 loop spans 13 amino acids. CDR3 DNA sequence: TGTGCCAGCAGCCTAAGGGGGGTGCGCGAGCAGTACTTC. Translated: CASSLRGVREQYF.

The CDR3 sequence: CASSRGGAGELFF. DNA for the CDR3: TGTGCCAGCAGCCGAGGTGGGGCCGGGGAGCTGTTTTTT. The chain employs TRBV14 and TRBJ2-2; unclear D gene. The CDR3 is made up of 13 amino acids. Germline CDR1 is SGHDN and CDR2 is FVKESK. The ends were cut back, 4 bases at V and 6 bases at J, with 9 bases in the middle.

The chain couples TRBV19 to TRBJ2-2, with D perhaps being TRBD1 or TRBD2 (5 bases each). CDR1 LNHDA and CDR2 SQIVND come from the germline V gene (reference sequence). Trimming took off 7 bases at V and 8 bases at J, with 14 bases between the two ends. This CDR3 is 13 amino acids long. In DNA, the CDR3 is TGTGCCAGTATCCCCGAGGGGAGAGGGGAGCTGTTTTTT. This translates into CASIPEGRGELFF.

The count of this clone is one. The chain has TRBV11-2 and TRBJ1-1; D uncertain. V gave up 0 bases and J gave up 1 base, with 12 bases separating them. The CDR3 is made up of 16 amino acids. Germline CDR1 is SGHAT and CDR2 is FQNNGV. The CDR3 protein is CASSLDTWGGNTEAFF. The DNA of the CDR3 is TGTGCCAGCAGCTTAGATACCTGGGGAGGGAACACTGAAGCTTTCTTT.

The gene calls are TRBV30 and TRBJ2-5, with 8 bases fitting TRBD1. Per germline, CDR1 GTSNPN and CDR2 SVGIG (reference sequence). This CDR3 region has 13 residues. The trim removed 2 bases at V and 4 bases at J, leaving 3 bases unmatched. CDR3 nucleotides: TGTGCCTGGAGTTACGACAGGGGAGAGACCCAGTACTTC. Translated, it gives CAWSYDRGETQYF. Looking up the rest from reference TRBV30 and TRBJ2-5 gives the full variable domain: SQTIHQWPATLVQPVGSPLSLECTVEGTSNPNLYWYRQAAGRGLQLLFYSVGIGQISSEVPQNLSASRPQDRQFILSSKKLLLSDSGFYLCAWSYDRGETQYFGPGTRLLVL.

CDR3 in amino acids: CASSDSRQGAKEAFF. The DNA of the CDR3 is TGCGCCAGCAGTGACTCCAGGCAGGGGGCGAAGGAAGCTTTCTTT. This chain connects TRBV10-1 to TRBJ1-1; 8 bases line up with TRBD1. V lost 3 bases, J lost 8 bases, and 11 bases stayed unmatched. CDR1 and CDR2 from the germline V gene are WNHNN and SYGVQD (reference sequence). This CDR3 spans 15 amino acids.

The chain recombines TRBV6-4 with TRBJ2-5; D possibly matches TRBD1 or TRBD2 (5 bases each). The CDR3 totals 14 residues. The germline CDR1 and CDR2 sequences are MRHNA and SNTAGT. V lost 5 bases to trimming and J lost 5 bases, with 15 bases between them. CDR3 nucleotides: TGTGCCAGCAGTCCCGGGACCAAGGCGGAGACCCAGTACTTC. Its protein product is CASSPGTKAETQYF.

The chain recombines TRBV7-9 with TRBJ2-5; a possible D gene is TRBD2 (6 bases). The CDR3 runs to 15 residues. The V gene lost 1 base and the J gene lost 1 base, with 10 bases spanning the gap. CDR1 SEHNR and CDR2 FQNEAQ come from the germline V gene (reference sequence). CDR3 sequence: CASSLGGDLQETQYF. CDR3 bases: TGTGCCAGCAGCTTAGGGGGGGACCTCCAAGAGACCCAGTACTTC.

About this clone: The same CDR3 also results from other DNA sequences found in this sample. The chain carries TRBV4-1 and TRBJ2-7; tentatively, D is TRBD1 (6 bases). The CDR3 runs to 14 residues. V was pared by 3 bases and J by 2 bases, with 11 bases between. Looked up from germline, CDR1 is MGHRA and CDR2 is YSYEKL. This CDR3 is CASSQETGPYEQYF. CDR3 sequence (DNA): TGCGCCAGCAGCCAGGAGACAGGCCCCTACGAGCAGTACTTC.

Concerning this clone: Distinct nucleotide sequences in the sample also encode this CDR3. The rearrangement links TRBV2 to TRBJ1-1; unclear D gene. V shed 8 bases and J shed 1 base, with 8 bases lying between them. The CDR3 length is 12 residues. Germline CDR1 reads SNHLY; CDR2 reads FYNNEI. The DNA of the CDR3 is TGTGCCAGCGGACGGGAGAACACTGAAGCTTTCTTT. Residues: CASGRENTEAFF.

A remark on this clone: Other DNA sequences in the same sample also yield this CDR3. CDR3 protein: CSVRGNTEAFF. CDR3 nucleotide sequence: TGCAGCGTAAGGGGAAACACTGAAGCTTTCTTT. The chain uses TRBV29-1 and TRBJ1-1; D possibly corresponds to TRBD1 (5 bases). This CDR3 contains 11 residues. Germline CDR1 SQVTM, CDR2 ANQGSEA. The V gene lost 6 bases and the J gene lost 2 bases, with 7 bases spanning the gap.

This CDR3 is CSVARTETQETQYF. Here the CDR3 DNA reads TGCAGCGTTGCAAGGACAGAAACTCAAGAGACCCAGTACTTC. The V gene is TRBV29-1, the J gene TRBJ2-5; possibly TRBD1 for D (6 bases). This CDR3 spans 14 amino acids. Trimming cost V 4 bases and J 2 bases, with 14 bases left between them. The germline V gene has CDR1 SQVTM and CDR2 ANQGSEA.

Here the CDR3 reads CASSSVGAGGPGNEQFF. As DNA, the CDR3 is TGTGCCAGCAGCTCCGTCGGGGCGGGAGGGCCGGGCAATGAGCAGTTCTTC. J is TRBJ2-1 and V is TRBV13; 9 bases match TRBD2. Per the germline V gene, CDR1 is PRHDT and CDR2 is FYEKMQ (reference sequence). The CDR3 consists of 17 residues. J gave up 6 bases and V 4 bases, and 13 bases lay outside the gene matches. Supplemented by reference TRBV13 and TRBJ2-1, the full variable domain reads AAGVIQSPRHLIKEKRETATLKCYPIPRHDTVYWYQQGPGQDPQFLISFYEKMQSDKGSIPDRFSAQQFSDYHSELNMSSLELGDSALYFCASSSVGAGGPGNEQFFGPGTRLTVL.

The chain recombines TRBV2 with TRBJ2-7; D unresolved. This CDR3 has 13 amino acids. CDR1 and CDR2 (germline): SNHLY, FYNNEI. V lost 3 bases to trimming and J lost 5 bases, with 11 bases between them. CDR3 in DNA: TGTGCCAGCAGTGACCCCTCATGGCACGAGCAGTACTTC. Translated, it gives CASSDPSWHEQYF.

The rearrangement links TRBV4-3 to TRBJ2-5; TRBD2 is a possible D gene (5 bases). V was trimmed by 0 bases and J by 5 bases, leaving 13 bases between them. The CDR3 covers 15 residues. Looked up from germline, CDR1 is LGHNA and CDR2 is YSLEER. CDR3 sequence: CASSQDRRAWETQYF. The CDR3 nucleotides read TGCGCCAGCAGCCAAGACCGGCGGGCATGGGAGACCCAGTACTTC.

The chain couples TRBV27 to TRBJ2-3; TRBD2 aligns across 11 bases. The germline V gene encodes CDR1 MNHEY and CDR2 SMNVEV (reference sequence). V lost 5 bases, J lost 1 base, and 8 bases stayed unmatched. The CDR3 extends over 17 amino acids. CDR3 amino acids: CASSPLLSGGGTDTQYF. In DNA, the CDR3 is TGTGCCAGCAGTCCTCTCCTTAGCGGGGGGGGCACAGATACGCAGTATTTT.